What follows are 7 T cell receptor beta chains derived from one specimen sequenced in a study of shared clonotypes between healthy human individuals. This table comes from immunoSEQ multiplex PCR, and its TCRdb copy is limited to in-frame clones, with some not included. This repertoire shows roughly 410,000 clones, 96% found once; its top ten account for around 0.32%. Sequenced sample: memory CD8+ T cells sorted from blood. Indicated subset: CD45RO+ cells pooled with CCR7-negative TemRA cells. Receptors were obtained from a young man in good health.

The chain couples TRBV7-6 to TRBJ2-7; D is possibly TRBD1 (5 bases). The length of the CDR3 is 14 residues. V was clipped by 1 base and J by 9 bases, with 16 bases between them. The V gene's germline CDR1 is SGHVS and CDR2 FNYEAQ. The CDR3, as DNA: TGTGCCAGCAGCTTAGAGGACAATTCTAACGTGCAGTACTTC. Protein sequence: CASSLEDNSNVQYF.

The chain employs TRBV5-1 and TRBJ2-7; D might be TRBD2 (5 bases). This CDR3 contains 13 residues. From germline, CDR1 is SGHRS and CDR2 YFSETQ. Trimming took off 1 base at V and 6 bases at J, with 11 bases between the two ends. The DNA of the CDR3 is TGCGCCAGCAGCTTGTCACTAGTGGGCGAGCAGTACTTC. It specifies CASSLSLVGEQYF.

The chain links TRBV9 to TRBJ2-4, with D perhaps TRBD1 or TRBD2 (5 bases each). CDR1 and CDR2 from the germline V gene are SGDLS and YYNGEE. This CDR3 is 13 amino acids long. V was shortened by 2 bases and J by 8 bases, with 11 bases between the two germline ends. The CDR3 sequence is CASSVDLGDIQYF. In nucleotides, the CDR3 is TGTGCCAGCAGCGTGGACTTGGGGGACATTCAGTACTTC.

The V call is TRBV6-6, the J call TRBJ2-5; D is possibly TRBD1 (5 bases). The CDR3 has 16 amino acids. V was trimmed by 2 bases and J by 1 base, leaving 14 bases between them. Germline CDR1 MNHNY, CDR2 SVGAGI (reference sequence). The CDR3 nucleotides read TGTGCCAGCAGTTACGGCGGACACCTCCTCCAAGAGACCCAGTACTTC. Its protein product is CASSYGGHLLQETQYF.

This sequence joins TRBV11-2 and TRBJ2-7, with 7 bases matching TRBD2. CDR3 length: 18 amino acids. V trimming: 2 bases; J trimming: 4 bases; junction bases outside the gene matches: 17. Germline loops: CDR1 SGHAT, CDR2 FQNNGV. CDR3 protein: CASSLWALSGTPGYEQYF. Here the CDR3 DNA reads TGTGCCAGCAGCTTATGGGCCCTGAGCGGGACCCCGGGGTACGAGCAGTACTTC. The entire variable domain, with the rest obtained from reference TRBV11-2 and TRBJ2-7, is as follows: EAGVAQSPRYKIIEKRQSVAFWCNPISGHATLYWYQQILGQGPKLLIQFQNNGVVDDSQLPKDRFSAERLKGVDSTLKIQPAKLEDSAVYLCASSLWALSGTPGYEQYFGPGTRLTVT.

Remarks on this clone: Other DNA sequences in the same sample also yield this CDR3. V is TRBV11-2 and J is TRBJ2-3; D is unclear. There are 12 residues in the CDR3. V was clipped by 1 base and J by 6 bases, with 5 bases between them. In germline, CDR1 is SGHAT, CDR2 FQNNGV. As DNA, the CDR3 is TGTGCCAGCAGCTTAGTGGGGGATACGCAGTATTTT. Its translation is CASSLVGDTQYF.

This chain uses TRBV11-2 with TRBJ1-1; D perhaps matches TRBD1 (5 bases). V was pared by 2 bases and J by 2 bases, with 9 bases between. CDR3 length equals 14 residues. The germline V gene has CDR1 SGHAT and CDR2 FQNNGV. CDR3 amino acids: CASSLYRLNTEAFF. The CDR3 DNA sequence: TGTGCCAGCAGCTTATACAGGCTAAACACTGAAGCTTTCTTT.